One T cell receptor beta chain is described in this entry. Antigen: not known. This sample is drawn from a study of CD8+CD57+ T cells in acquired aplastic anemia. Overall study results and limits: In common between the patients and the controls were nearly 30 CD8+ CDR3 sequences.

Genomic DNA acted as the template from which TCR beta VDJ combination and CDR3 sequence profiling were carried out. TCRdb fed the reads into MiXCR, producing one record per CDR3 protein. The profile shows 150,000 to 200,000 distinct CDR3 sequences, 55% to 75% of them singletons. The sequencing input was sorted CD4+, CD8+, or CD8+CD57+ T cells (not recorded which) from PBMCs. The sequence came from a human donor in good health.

CDR3 residues: CSASRGSLSYNEQFF. The CDR3 DNA is TGCAGTGCTAGTCGAGGCAGTCTATCCTACAATGAGCAGTTCTTC. This rearrangement joins TRBV20-1 to TRBJ2-1, with D unclear. The V gene lost 3 bases and the J gene lost 1 base, with 13 bases spanning the gap. The CDR3 is 15 residues long. Looked up from germline, CDR1 is DFQATT and CDR2 is SNEGSKA (reference sequence).